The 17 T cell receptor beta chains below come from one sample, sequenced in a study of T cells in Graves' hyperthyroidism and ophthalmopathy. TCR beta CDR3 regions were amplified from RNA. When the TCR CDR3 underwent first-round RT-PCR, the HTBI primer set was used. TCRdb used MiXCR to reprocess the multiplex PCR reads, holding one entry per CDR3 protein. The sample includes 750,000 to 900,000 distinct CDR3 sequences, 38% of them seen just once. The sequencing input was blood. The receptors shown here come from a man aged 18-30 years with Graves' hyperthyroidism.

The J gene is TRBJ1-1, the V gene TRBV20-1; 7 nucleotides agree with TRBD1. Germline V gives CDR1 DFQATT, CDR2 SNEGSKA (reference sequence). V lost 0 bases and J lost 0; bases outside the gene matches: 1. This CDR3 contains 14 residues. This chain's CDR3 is CSARETGVNTEAFF. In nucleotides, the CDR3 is TGCAGTGCTAGAGAAACAGGGGTGAACACTGAAGCTTTCTTT.

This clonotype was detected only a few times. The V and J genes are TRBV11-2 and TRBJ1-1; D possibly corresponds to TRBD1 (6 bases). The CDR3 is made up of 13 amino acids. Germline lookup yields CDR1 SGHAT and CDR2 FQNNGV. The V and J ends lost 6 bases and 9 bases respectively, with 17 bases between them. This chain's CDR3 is CASRSGGSSQAFF. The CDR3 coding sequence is TGTGCCAGCAGATCGGGGGGCAGTTCCCAAGCTTTCTTT.

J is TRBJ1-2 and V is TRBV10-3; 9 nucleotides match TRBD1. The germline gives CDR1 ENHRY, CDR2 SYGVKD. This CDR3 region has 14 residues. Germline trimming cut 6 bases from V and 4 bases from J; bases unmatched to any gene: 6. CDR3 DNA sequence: TGTGCCATCAGCCCCGGGACAGGGACCTATGGCTACACCTTC. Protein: CAISPGTGTYGYTF.

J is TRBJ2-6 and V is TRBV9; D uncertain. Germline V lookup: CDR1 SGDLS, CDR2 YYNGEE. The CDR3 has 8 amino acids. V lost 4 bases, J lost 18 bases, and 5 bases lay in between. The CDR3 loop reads CASSPRTF. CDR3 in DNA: TGTGCCAGCAGCCCCCGGACTTTC.

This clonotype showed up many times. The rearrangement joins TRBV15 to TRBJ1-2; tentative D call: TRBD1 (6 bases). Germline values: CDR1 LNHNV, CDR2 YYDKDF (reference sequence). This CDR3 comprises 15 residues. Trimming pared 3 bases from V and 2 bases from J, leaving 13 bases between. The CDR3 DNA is TGTGCCACCAGCAGCCCTGGGGGCCCAAACTATGGCTACACCTTC. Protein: CATSSPGGPNYGYTF.

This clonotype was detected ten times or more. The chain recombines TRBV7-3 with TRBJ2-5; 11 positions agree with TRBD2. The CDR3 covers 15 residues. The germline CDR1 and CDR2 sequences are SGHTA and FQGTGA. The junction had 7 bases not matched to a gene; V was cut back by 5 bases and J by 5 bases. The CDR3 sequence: CASSLGTSGAETQYF. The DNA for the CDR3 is TGTGCCAGCAGCCTCGGGACTAGCGGTGCGGAGACCCAGTACTTC.

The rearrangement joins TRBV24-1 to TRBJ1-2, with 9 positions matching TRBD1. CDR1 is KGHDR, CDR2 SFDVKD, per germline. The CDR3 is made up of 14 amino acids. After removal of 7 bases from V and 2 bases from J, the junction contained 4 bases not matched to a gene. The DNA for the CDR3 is TGTGCCACCAGCTCCGGACAGGGGAACTATGGCTACACCTTC. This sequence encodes CATSSGQGNYGYTF.

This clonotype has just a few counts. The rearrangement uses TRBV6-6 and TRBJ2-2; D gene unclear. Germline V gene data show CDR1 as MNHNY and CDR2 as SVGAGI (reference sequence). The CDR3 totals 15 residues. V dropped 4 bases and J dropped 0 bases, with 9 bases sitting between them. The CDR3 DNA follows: TGTGCCAGCAGTTCCGCGAGGACGAACACCGGGGAGCTGTTTTTT. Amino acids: CASSSARTNTGELFF.

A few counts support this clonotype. CDR3 nucleotides: TGTGCCAGCAGCTTGGGGGTAGGACTAGCATCCCACGAGCAGTACTTC. This sequence encodes CASSLGVGLASHEQYF. This sequence joins TRBV5-5 and TRBJ2-7; 8 bases line up with TRBD2. The CDR3 sequence is 16 residues long. V shed 0 bases and J 5 bases; nucleotides not matched to a gene: 10. CDR1 and CDR2 (germline): SGHKS, YYEKEE (reference sequence).

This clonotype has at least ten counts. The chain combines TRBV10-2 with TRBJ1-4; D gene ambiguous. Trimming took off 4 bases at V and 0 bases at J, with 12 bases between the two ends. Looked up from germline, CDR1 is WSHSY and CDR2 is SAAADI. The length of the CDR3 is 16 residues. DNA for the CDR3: TGCGCCAGCAGTGGGGAAGGCAGCACAACTAATGAAAAACTGTTTTTT. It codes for CASSGEGSTTNEKLFF.

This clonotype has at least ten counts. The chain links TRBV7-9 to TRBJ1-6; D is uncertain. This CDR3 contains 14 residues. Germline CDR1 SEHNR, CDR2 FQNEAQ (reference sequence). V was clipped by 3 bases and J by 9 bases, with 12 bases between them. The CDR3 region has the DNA TGTGCCAGCAGCTTCGATTCAGGCAGTTCACCCCTCCACTTT. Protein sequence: CASSFDSGSSPLHF. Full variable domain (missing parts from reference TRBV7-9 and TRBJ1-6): DTGVSQNPRHKITKRGQNVTFRCDPISEHNRLYWYRQTLGQGPEFLTYFQNEAQLEKSRLLSDRFSAERPKGSFSTLEIQRTEQGDSAMYLCASSFDSGSSPLHFGNGTRLTVT.

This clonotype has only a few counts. CDR3 nucleotide sequence: TGTGCCAGCACTCCCAGGGGCGCTCTGGTAAACACCGGGGAGCTGTTTTTT. Its translation: CASTPRGALVNTGELFF. J is TRBJ2-2 and V is TRBV12-3 or TRBV12-4; D may be TRBD1 (6 bases). There are 17 residues in the CDR3. The V end lost 7 bases, the J end lost 2 bases, and 20 bases lay between the germline ends.

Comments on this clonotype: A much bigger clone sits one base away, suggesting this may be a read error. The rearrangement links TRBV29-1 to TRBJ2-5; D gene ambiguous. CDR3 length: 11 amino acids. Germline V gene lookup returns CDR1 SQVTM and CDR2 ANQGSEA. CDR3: CNVEDLVYQYF. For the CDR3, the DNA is TGCAACGTTGAAGACCTAGTGTACCAGTACTTC.

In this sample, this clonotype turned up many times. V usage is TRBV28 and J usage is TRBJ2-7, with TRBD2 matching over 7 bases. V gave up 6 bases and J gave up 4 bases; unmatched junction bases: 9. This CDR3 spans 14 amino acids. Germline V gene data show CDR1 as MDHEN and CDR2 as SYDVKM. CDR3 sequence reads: CASRRGLGIYEQYF. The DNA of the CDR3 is TGTGCCAGCAGGCGGGGGTTGGGGATATACGAGCAGTACTTC.

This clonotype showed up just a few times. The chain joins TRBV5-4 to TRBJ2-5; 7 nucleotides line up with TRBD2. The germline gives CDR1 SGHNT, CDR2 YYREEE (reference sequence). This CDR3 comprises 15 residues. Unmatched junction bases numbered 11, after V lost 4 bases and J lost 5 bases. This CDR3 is CASSLTSTRPETQYF. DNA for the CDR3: TGTGCCAGCAGCCTGACTAGCACCCGGCCGGAGACCCAGTACTTC.

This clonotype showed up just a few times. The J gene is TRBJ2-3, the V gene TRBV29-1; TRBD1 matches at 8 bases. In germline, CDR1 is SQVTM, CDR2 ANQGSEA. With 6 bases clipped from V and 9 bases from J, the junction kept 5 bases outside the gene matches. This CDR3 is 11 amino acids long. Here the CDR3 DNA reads TGCAGCGTCGCCCGGACAGGGACGCAGTATTTT. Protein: CSVARTGTQYF.

The CDR3 sequence: CASSFRLAGATGGTGELFF. The DNA of the CDR3 is TGTGCCAGCAGCTTTCGACTAGCGGGGGCCACCGGGGGCACCGGGGAGCTGTTTTTT. The chain couples TRBV9 to TRBJ2-2, with 12 bases identical to TRBD2. Trimming removed 4 bases from V and 4 bases from J; junction bases left unmatched: 14. Germline V CDR1 and CDR2: SGDLS, YYNGEE. CDR3 size: 19 residues.